The sequence of this T cell receptor (beta chain) was determined in a study of shared clonotypes between healthy human individuals. This clone was seen only a few times. Clones were read by immunoSEQ multiplex PCR, and TCRdb kept only the in-frame ones, dropping some. The sample shows about 450,000 clones, 70% to 80% of them seen only once. Trimming stripped 11 bases from V and 5 bases from J, with 24 bases between. From germline, CDR1 is MNHNS and CDR2 SASEGT. CDR3 size: 15 residues. This chain links TRBV6-1 with TRBJ2-5; tentatively, D is TRBD1 or TRBD2 (5 bases each). The sequence derives from a woman between 40 and 55 years old in good health. Some clones in this sample may be carry-over from other donors' samples. Material: PBMCs. The CDR3 DNA is TGTGCCTCCCTCGGGGCACATACAATGGGGGAGACCCAGTACTTC. This gives the protein CASLGAHTMGETQYF.